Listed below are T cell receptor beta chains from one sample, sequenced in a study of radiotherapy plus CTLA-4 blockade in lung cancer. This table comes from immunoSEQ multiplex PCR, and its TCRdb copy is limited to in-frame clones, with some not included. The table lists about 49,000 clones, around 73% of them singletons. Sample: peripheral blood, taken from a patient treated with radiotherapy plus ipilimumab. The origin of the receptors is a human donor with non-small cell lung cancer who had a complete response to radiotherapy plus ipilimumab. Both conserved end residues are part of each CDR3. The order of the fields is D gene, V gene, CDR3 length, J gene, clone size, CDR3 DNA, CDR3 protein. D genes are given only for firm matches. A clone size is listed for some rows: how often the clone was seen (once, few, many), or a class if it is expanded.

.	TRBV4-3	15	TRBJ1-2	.	TGCGCCAGCAGCCAAGATCATCGCAAGACTTATGGCTACACCTTC	CASSQDHRKTYGYTF
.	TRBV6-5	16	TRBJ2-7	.	TGTGCCAGCAGTTACTCTCGTCTAGCGACGGGTTACGAGCAGTACTTC	CASSYSRLATGYEQYF
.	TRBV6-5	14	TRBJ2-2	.	TGTGCCAGCGGGGCAGGGACGAACACCGGGGAGCTGTTTTTT	CASGAGTNTGELFF
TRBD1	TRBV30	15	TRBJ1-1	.	TGTGCCTGGAGTGTACCCTACGGGACAGCCACTGAAGCTTTCTTT	CAWSVPYGTATEAFF
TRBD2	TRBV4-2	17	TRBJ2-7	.	TGTGCCAGCAGCTCACGTGACAGCTCCGGGGGGATCGGCGAGCAGTACTTC	CASSSRDSSGGIGEQYF
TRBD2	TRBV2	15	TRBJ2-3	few	TGTGCCAGCAGTGGCGGCGGGAGAATAACGGATACGCAGTATTTT	CASSGGGRITDTQYF
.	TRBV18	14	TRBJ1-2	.	TGTGCCAGCTCACCACCCCCTGGAGGTTATGGCTACACCTTC	CASSPPPGGYGYTF
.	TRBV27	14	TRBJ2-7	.	TGTGCCAGTGGAGAGAGGGCAGCCCTCTACGAGCAGTACTTC	CASGERAALYEQYF
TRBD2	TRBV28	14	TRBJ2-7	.	TGTGCCAGCAGTCTAGGGACTAGCGTAGACGAGCAGTACTTC	CASSLGTSVDEQYF
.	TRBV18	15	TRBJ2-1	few	TGTGCCAGCTCACCTCCTGGGAGGGGGGTCGATGAGCAGTTCTTC	CASSPPGRGVDEQFF
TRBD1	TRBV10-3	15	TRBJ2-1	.	TGTGCCATCAGCCCGACAGGGGGGAGACACAATGAGCAGTTCTTC	CAISPTGGRHNEQFF
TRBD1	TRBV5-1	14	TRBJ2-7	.	TGCGCCAGCAGCTTGTCAGGGGGCGGCCACGAGCAGTACTTC	CASSLSGGGHEQYF
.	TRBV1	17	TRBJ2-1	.	TGCACCAGCAGCCACAATTTGACTAGCGGGGAAAGCAATGAGCAGTTCTTC	CTSSHNLTSGESNEQFF
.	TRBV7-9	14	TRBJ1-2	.	TGTGCCAGCAGCGCACCTTCAGGGTCGCGCGGCTACACCTTC	CASSAPSGSRGYTF
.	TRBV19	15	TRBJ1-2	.	TGTGCCAGGAGTGATCCGGCCGCGTCCCGGAGGGGCTACACCTTC	CARSDPAASRRGYTF
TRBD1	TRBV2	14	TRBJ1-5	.	TGTGCCAGCAAAACGGACAGGGGCAACCAGCCCCAGCATTTT	CASKTDRGNQPQHF
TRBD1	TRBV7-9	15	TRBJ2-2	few	TGTGCCAGCAGCCGGGACAGGGGGATGGTTGGGGAGCTGTTTTTT	CASSRDRGMVGELFF
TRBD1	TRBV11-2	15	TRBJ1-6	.	TGTGCCAGCAGCTTTATAGACAGGGGGTATTCACCCCTCCACTTT	CASSFIDRGYSPLHF
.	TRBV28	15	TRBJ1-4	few	TGTGCCAGCAGTTTAGGCGGGATGGCTAATGAAAAACTGTTTTTT	CASSLGGMANEKLFF
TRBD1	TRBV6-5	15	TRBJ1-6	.	TGTGCCAGCAGTCCGACAGGGAAGAATAATTCACCCCTCCACTTT	CASSPTGKNNSPLHF
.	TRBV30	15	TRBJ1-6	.	TGTGCCTGGAGTCACAGGAGCTCCTATAATTCACCCCTCCACTTT	CAWSHRSSYNSPLHF
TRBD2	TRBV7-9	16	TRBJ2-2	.	TGTGCCAGCAGCTTAGATTCGACTAGCCCCCTTGGGGAGCTGTTTTTT	CASSLDSTSPLGELFF
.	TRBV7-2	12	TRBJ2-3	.	TGTGCCAGCAGTTGGAGGGGAGATACGCAGTATTTT	CASSWRGDTQYF
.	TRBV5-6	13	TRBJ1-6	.	TGTGCCAGCAGCTTACCGGGAGGTTCACCCCTCCACTTT	CASSLPGGSPLHF
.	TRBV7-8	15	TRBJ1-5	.	TGTGCCAGCAGACGGGACCGGGACACGTATCAGCCCCAGCATTTT	CASRRDRDTYQPQHF
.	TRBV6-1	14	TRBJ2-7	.	TGTGCCAGCAATTACCTCAGGGGCCCCTACGAGCAGTACTTC	CASNYLRGPYEQYF
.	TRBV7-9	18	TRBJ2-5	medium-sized	TGTGCCAGCAGCTTAGAATGGAGCCGGGAGCACCACCAAGAGACCCAGTACTTC	CASSLEWSREHHQETQYF
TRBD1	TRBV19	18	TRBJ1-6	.	TGTGCCAGCCGGTCGCCCCCGGGACAGGCTTACTATAATTCACCCCTCCACTTT	CASRSPPGQAYYNSPLHF
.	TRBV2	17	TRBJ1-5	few	TGTGCCATCAATAGTATCGGCAGGGGAGATCACAATCAGCCCCAGCATTTT	CAINSIGRGDHNQPQHF
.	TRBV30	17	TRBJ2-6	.	TGTGCCTGGAGGGATACAGGGACGGTCTCTGGGGCCAACGTCCTGACTTTC	CAWRDTGTVSGANVLTF
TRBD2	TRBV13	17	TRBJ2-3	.	TGTGCCAGCAGCTCCGGACTAGCGGGAGCGAGCACAGATACGCAGTATTTT	CASSSGLAGASTDTQYF
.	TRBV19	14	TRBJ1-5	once	TGTGCCAGTAGTTCCGTTCAGGGTTACCAGCCCCAGCATTTT	CASSSVQGYQPQHF
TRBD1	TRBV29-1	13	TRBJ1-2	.	TGCAGCGCGGGACAGGGGAGTACCTATGGCTACACCTTC	CSAGQGSTYGYTF
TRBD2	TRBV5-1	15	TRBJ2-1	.	TGCGCCAGCAGCTTGGTGCCAGCGGGAGGGAATGAGCAGTTCTTC	CASSLVPAGGNEQFF
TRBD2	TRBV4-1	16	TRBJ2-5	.	TGCGCCAGCAGCCCAAATCCGGGACTAGCGGGGGTGGAGCAGTACTTC	CASSPNPGLAGVEQYF
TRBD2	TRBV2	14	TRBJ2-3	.	TGTGCCAGCAGTTACGGACTAGGCACAGATACGCAGTATTTT	CASSYGLGTDTQYF
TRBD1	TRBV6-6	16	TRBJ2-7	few	TGTGCCAGCAGTTACTCGACAGGGCCAGGCTCCTACGAGCAGTACTTC	CASSYSTGPGSYEQYF
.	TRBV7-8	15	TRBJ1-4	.	TGTGCCAGCAGCTTAGTCCCGGGGTTCAATGAAAAACTGTTTTTT	CASSLVPGFNEKLFF
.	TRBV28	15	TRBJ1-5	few	TGTGCCAGCAGTTTGGAGGGCAGGGTGGGTCAGCCCCAGCATTTT	CASSLEGRVGQPQHF
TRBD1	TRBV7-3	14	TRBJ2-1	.	TGTGCCAGCAGCTCGGGACAGGGACACAATGAGCAGTTCTTC	CASSSGQGHNEQFF
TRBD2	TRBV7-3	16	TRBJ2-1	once	TGTGCCAGGTACGCCCCCCCGCGGGAGGGGTACAATGAGCAGTTCTTC	CARYAPPREGYNEQFF
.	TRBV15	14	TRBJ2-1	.	TGTGCCACCAGCAGAGTTAGGGGAGGAGTGGAGCAGTTCTTC	CATSRVRGGVEQFF
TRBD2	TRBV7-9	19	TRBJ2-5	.	TGTGCCAGCAGCAGGAGGCCCCTAGCGGGAGGGCCCGGCCAGGAGACCCAGTACTTC	CASSRRPLAGGPGQETQYF
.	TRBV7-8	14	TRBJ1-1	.	TGTGCCAGCAGCTTAGCTCACATGAACACTGAAGCTTTCTTT	CASSLAHMNTEAFF
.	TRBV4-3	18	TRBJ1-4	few	TGCGCCAGCAGCCAAGGTAGTAGGAGTTTTGCAACTAATGAAAAACTGTTTTTT	CASSQGSRSFATNEKLFF
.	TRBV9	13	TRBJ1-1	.	TGTGCCAGCAGCGTAGTGACTGACGGGGAAGCTTTCTTT	CASSVVTDGEAFF
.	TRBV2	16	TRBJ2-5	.	TGTGCCAGCAGGGGGGGCGGGGACAGTCCAACGGGGACCCAGTACTTC	CASRGGGDSPTGTQYF
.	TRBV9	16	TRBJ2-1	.	TGTGCCAGCAGCGTAGAGGGGCGAGTACGGAACAATGAGCAGTTCTTC	CASSVEGRVRNNEQFF
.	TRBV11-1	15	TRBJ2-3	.	TGTGCCAGCAGCTTAGGGTGGGGCGGCGCAGATACGCAGTATTTT	CASSLGWGGADTQYF
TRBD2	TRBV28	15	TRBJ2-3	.	TGTGCCAGCAGCCCTCTGGGGGGGGGCACAGATACGCAGTATTTT	CASSPLGGGTDTQYF
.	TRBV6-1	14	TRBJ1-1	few	TGTGCCAGCAGATTGATCGGGGGTCACACTGAAGCTTTCTTT	CASRLIGGHTEAFF
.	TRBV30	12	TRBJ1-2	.	TGTGCTTGGAGTGTGCCGGCCGGGGGCTACACCTTC	CAWSVPAGGYTF
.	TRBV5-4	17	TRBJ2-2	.	TGTGCCAGCAGCCCCGGAGCGGGTGAGGGGTGGGCCGGGGAGCTGTTTTTT	CASSPGAGEGWAGELFF
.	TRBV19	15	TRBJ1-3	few	TGTGCCAGTAGTATGAACTCGAACTCTGGAAACACCATATATTTT	CASSMNSNSGNTIYF
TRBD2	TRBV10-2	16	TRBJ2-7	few	TGCGCCAGCAGTGAATCGGGACTAGCGGGAACCTACGAGCAGTACTTC	CASSESGLAGTYEQYF
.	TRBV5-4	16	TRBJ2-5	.	TGTGCCAGCAGCTTGGGGGGCGGGGCAAGGGAAGAGACCCAGTACTTC	CASSLGGGAREETQYF